The 24 T cell receptor beta chains given below trace back to one sample, sequenced in a study of T cell responses to AZD1222 COVID-19 vaccine (dated by TCRdb to about 2021). Library creation used the immunoSEQ multiplex PCR assay. Here the immuneACCESS table is served through TCRdb, limited to in-frame sequences with V and J called. Missing clones are a known gap in these copies; in checked studies unresolved V genes cover under half, and the rest lacks a known reason. The sample has roughly 180,000 clones on record, 90% of them singletons. The ten largest make up 2.5% to 3% of the sample. Explained via the paper, the time point label denotes: baseline before first vaccination. The sequenced sample was peripheral blood, obtained on day 0 of AZD1222 vaccination. The receptors stem from an adult in good health.

The gene calls are TRBV30 and TRBJ1-2; D not resolved. V was shortened by 2 bases and J by 2 bases, with 9 bases between the two germline ends. Looked up from germline, CDR1 is GTSNPN and CDR2 is SVGIG (reference sequence). The CDR3 sequence is 13 residues long. The CDR3 nucleotides read TGTGCCTGGAGTCCCCCCCCCAACTATGGCTACACCTTC. Its protein product is CAWSPPPNYGYTF.

The genes are TRBV19 and TRBJ1-2; possible D gene TRBD1, 6 bases. The CDR3 has 14 residues. Trimming left V 5 bases short and J 5 bases short, with 15 bases between. Germline V gene sequence: CDR1 LNHDA, CDR2 SQIVND (reference sequence). The CDR3 region is CASSPRDTVYGYTF. CDR3 in DNA: TGTGCCAGTAGTCCCCGGGACACAGTTTATGGCTACACCTTC. The variable domain in full, completed from reference TRBV19 and TRBJ1-2, reads DGGITQSPKYLFRKEGQNVTLSCEQNLNHDAMYWYRQDPGQGLRLIYYSQIVNDFQKGDIAEGYSVSREKKESFPLTVTSAQKNPTAFYLCASSPRDTVYGYTFGSGTRLTVV.

The rearrangement uses TRBV7-2 and TRBJ2-3, with D possibly matching TRBD1 (7 bases). With 2 bases removed from V and 4 bases from J, the gap between germline ends came to 13 bases. The CDR3 runs to 15 residues. The germline gives CDR1 SGHTA, CDR2 FQGNSA. The CDR3 loop is CASSLQGGLSDTQYF. The CDR3 nucleotides read TGTGCCAGCAGCTTACAGGGGGGTCTTTCAGATACGCAGTATTTT.

The chain carries TRBV19 and TRBJ1-2; 10 bases line up with TRBD1. The CDR3 runs to 15 residues. Germline V lookup: CDR1 LNHDA, CDR2 SQIVND (reference sequence). V shed 6 bases and J 6 bases; nucleotides not matched to a gene: 10. This CDR3 reads CASSSDRGRLDGYTF. The CDR3 coding sequence is TGTGCCAGTAGCTCAGACAGGGGGCGCCTCGATGGCTACACCTTC.

The chain carries TRBV24-1 and TRBJ1-6; 8 bases are shared with TRBD1. Germline V gene sequence: CDR1 KGHDR, CDR2 SFDVKD. Trimming took 4 bases from V and 7 from J; bases not matched to a gene: 5. The CDR3 has 15 amino acids. The CDR3 spells CATSETGVLNSPLHF. The CDR3 coding sequence is TGTGCCACCAGTGAGACAGGGGTTTTAAATTCACCCCTCCACTTT.

CDR3 residues: CASSKPGQQGEQYF. DNA of the CDR3: TGTGCCAGCAGTAAACCCGGACAGCAAGGAGAGCAGTACTTC. The rearrangement uses TRBV25-1 and TRBJ2-7; a possible D gene is TRBD1 (6 bases). V was shortened by 5 bases and J by 7 bases, with 18 bases between the two germline ends. In germline, CDR1 is MGHDK, CDR2 SYGVNS. CDR3 length: 14 residues.

The chain recombines TRBV28 with TRBJ1-3; D unclear. The germline CDR1 and CDR2 sequences are MDHEN and SYDVKM. With 3 bases removed from V and 3 bases from J, the gap between germline ends came to 9 bases. This CDR3 is 14 amino acids long. CDR3 bases: TGTGCCAGCAGTTTCTCCGGGGTTGGAAACACCATATATTTT. It encodes CASSFSGVGNTIYF. The full variable domain, completed using reference TRBV28 and TRBJ1-3, is DVKVTQSSRYLVKRTGEKVFLECVQDMDHENMFWYRQDPGLGLRLIYFSYDVKMKEKGDIPEGYSVSREKKERFSLILESASTNQTSMYLCASSFSGVGNTIYFGEGSWLTVV.

The rearrangement links TRBV18 to TRBJ2-7; TRBD1 is a possible D gene (6 bases). Per germline, CDR1 KGHSH and CDR2 LQKENI. The CDR3 contains 14 residues. V lost 3 bases and J 2 bases, leaving 11 bases between the germline ends. The DNA for the CDR3 is TGTGCCAGCTCACCCGGACAGTTCCCCTACGAGCAGTACTTC. This sequence encodes CASSPGQFPYEQYF.

V is TRBV19 and J is TRBJ1-3; 7 bases match TRBD1. The CDR3 runs to 15 residues. The V gene's germline CDR1 is LNHDA and CDR2 SQIVND (reference sequence). V lost 4 bases to trimming and J lost 1 base; unmatched junction nucleotides: 4. The CDR3 bases are TGTGCCAGTAGTAACAGGGGATCATCTGGAAACACCATATATTTT. Encoded protein: CASSNRGSSGNTIYF.

The chain employs TRBV7-9 and TRBJ2-3, with 7 bases fitting TRBD1. After removal of 5 bases from V and 3 bases from J, the junction contained 8 bases not matched to a gene. The germline gives CDR1 SEHNR, CDR2 FQNEAQ (reference sequence). CDR3 size: 15 residues. CDR3 sequence (DNA): TGTGCCAGCAGCCGAACCGGGACAGATACAGATACGCAGTATTTT. Protein sequence: CASSRTGTDTDTQYF.

This chain connects TRBV7-2 to TRBJ1-1; 9 nucleotides line up with TRBD1. Germline trimming cut 4 bases from V and 4 bases from J; bases unmatched to any gene: 4. CDR3 size: 14 residues. The V gene's germline CDR1 is SGHTA and CDR2 FQGNSA. This CDR3 reads CASSYRGPATEAFF. In DNA form, the CDR3 reads TGTGCCAGCAGCTACAGGGGGCCCGCCACTGAAGCTTTCTTT.

The chain recombines TRBV4-2 with TRBJ2-5; D is perhaps TRBD1 (7 bases). Trimming removed 6 bases at V and 2 bases at J, with 19 bases between. CDR1 is LGHNA and CDR2 is YNFKEQ in the germline V gene. The CDR3 runs to 16 residues. The CDR3 region is CASSPRQGGGQETQYF. The CDR3 region has the DNA TGTGCCAGCAGTCCGAGACAGGGAGGTGGGCAAGAGACCCAGTACTTC.

The chain employs TRBV30 and TRBJ1-1, with 7 bases that match TRBD1. Germline V gene lookup returns CDR1 GTSNPN and CDR2 SVGIG (reference sequence). V lost 3 bases to trimming and J lost 2 bases; unmatched junction nucleotides: 12. The CDR3 extends over 16 amino acids. The chain's CDR3 is CAWRLGTVHPNTEAFF. In DNA, the CDR3 is TGTGCCTGGAGACTTGGGACAGTCCACCCCAACACTGAAGCTTTCTTT.

This clone was detected only a few times. The chain's CDR3 is CASSAGGGRSNGYTF. The CDR3 coding sequence is TGTGCCAGCAGCGCCGGAGGGGGCCGAAGCAATGGCTACACCTTC. The chain couples TRBV7-3 to TRBJ1-2; 7 nucleotides align to TRBD1. The CDR3 is made up of 15 amino acids. Germline lookup yields CDR1 SGHTA and CDR2 FQGTGA. The trim removed 5 bases at V and 6 bases at J, leaving 12 bases unmatched.

V usage is TRBV13 and J usage is TRBJ2-7, with D tentatively TRBD2 (6 bases). The CDR3 loop spans 15 amino acids. V lost 5 bases to trimming and J lost 2 bases, with 16 bases between them. Germline-derived CDR1 and CDR2 are PRHDT and FYEKMQ (reference sequence). Here the CDR3 reads CASSPRAGTAYEQYF. CDR3 DNA: TGTGCCAGCAGCCCCCGGGCAGGGACTGCCTACGAGCAGTACTTC. The variable domain in full, completed from reference TRBV13 and TRBJ2-7, reads AAGVIQSPRHLIKEKRETATLKCYPIPRHDTVYWYQQGPGQDPQFLISFYEKMQSDKGSIPDRFSAQQFSDYHSELNMSSLELGDSALYFCASSPRAGTAYEQYFGPGTRLTVT.

CDR3 in amino acids: CASSSSTPGLNSPLHF. For the CDR3, the DNA is TGTGCCAGCAGTTCCTCGACACCGGGGCTTAATTCACCCCTCCACTTT. The chain recombines TRBV6-2 or TRBV6-3 with TRBJ1-6, with TRBD1 as a possible D gene (5 bases). V shed 4 bases and J shed 6 bases, with 16 bases lying between them. The length of the CDR3 is 16 residues. Looked up from germline, CDR1 is MNHEY and CDR2 is SVGEGT.

The DNA for the CDR3 is TGTGCCAGCAGCAAAGATTGGAGGGGAAGGCATTCACCCCTCCACTTT. Protein sequence: CASSKDWRGRHSPLHF. The chain combines TRBV21-1 with TRBJ1-6. TRBV21-1 constitutes a pseudogene. The CDR3 length is 16 residues.

The V call is TRBV19, the J call TRBJ2-1, with TRBD2 identical over 8 bases. The CDR3 has 16 amino acids. The J segment lost 7 bases and the V segment lost 7 bases, leaving 15 bases of the junction unmatched. Germline V gene lookup returns CDR1 LNHDA and CDR2 SQIVND (reference sequence). The CDR3 sequence is CASTSPRLAQTNEQFF. The CDR3 nucleotides read TGTGCCAGTACCTCCCCCCGACTAGCGCAAACAAATGAGCAGTTCTTC. The whole variable domain, filled in from reference TRBV19 and TRBJ2-1, reads DGGITQSPKYLFRKEGQNVTLSCEQNLNHDAMYWYRQDPGQGLRLIYYSQIVNDFQKGDIAEGYSVSREKKESFPLTVTSAQKNPTAFYLCASTSPRLAQTNEQFFGPGTRLTVL.

This chain uses TRBV5-1 with TRBJ1-1; 9 nucleotides align to TRBD1. The CDR3 consists of 14 residues. Germline V gene data show CDR1 as SGHRS and CDR2 as YFSETQ. Trimming took 6 bases from V and 10 from J; bases not matched to a gene: 13. The CDR3 DNA reads as TGCGCCAGCACGGAACCGGGACAGGGAAGTCCAGCTTTCTTT. Translating gives CASTEPGQGSPAFF.

The chain links TRBV7-8 to TRBJ1-2; 8 nucleotides line up with TRBD1. The CDR3 is 13 residues long. Germline V gene lookup returns CDR1 SGHVS and CDR2 FQNEAQ. V lost 1 base to trimming and J lost 8 bases; unmatched junction nucleotides: 3. CDR3 nucleotide sequence: TGTGCCAGCAGCTTAGGGACAGGGAGGGGCTACACCTTC. It yields the protein CASSLGTGRGYTF.

The chain recombines TRBV4-2 with TRBJ1-6; D is unresolved. The germline V gene has CDR1 LGHNA and CDR2 YNFKEQ. This CDR3 contains 13 residues. Between the trimmed V and J ends, which lost 0 bases and 15 bases, there was a span of 12 bases. The CDR3 reads CASSQDLDTYLHF. The CDR3 coding sequence is TGTGCCAGCAGCCAAGACCTCGACACGTACCTCCACTTT.

The CDR3 loop reads CASSLAPTQGLVNTEAFF. For the CDR3, the DNA is TGTGCCAGCAGCTTAGCGCCGACACAGGGCCTCGTAAACACTGAAGCTTTCTTT. The chain carries TRBV7-8 and TRBJ1-1, with a possible D match to TRBD1 (6 bases). V shed 0 bases and J shed 2 bases, with 19 bases lying between them. The CDR3 has 18 amino acids. Germline values: CDR1 SGHVS, CDR2 FQNEAQ. Combining the CDR3 with reference TRBV7-8 and TRBJ1-1 gives the whole variable domain GAGVSQSPRYKVAKRGQDVALRCDPISGHVSLFWYQQALGQGPEFLTYFQNEAQLDKSGLPSDRFFAERPEGSVSTLKIQRTQQEDSAVYLCASSLAPTQGLVNTEAFFGQGTRLTVV.

This clone was picked up a small number of times. CDR3 sequence (DNA): TGTGCCAGCAGCGCCGGGGACGGGTATTCACCCCTCCACTTT. It specifies CASSAGDGYSPLHF. The chain carries TRBV9 and TRBJ1-6, with a tentative D call TRBD1 (5 bases). CDR3 length equals 14 residues. V was clipped by 3 bases and J by 8 bases, with 12 bases between them. Looked up from germline, CDR1 is SGDLS and CDR2 is YYNGEE.

The CDR3 bases are TGTGCCAGCAGAGGCGACACGGCCGCGCGCAACTATGGCTACACCTTC. It is translated as CASRGDTAARNYGYTF. J is TRBJ1-2 and V is TRBV9; D is unresolved. The V and J ends lost 5 bases and 2 bases respectively, with 19 bases between them. Germline V gives CDR1 SGDLS, CDR2 YYNGEE. This CDR3 has 16 amino acids.